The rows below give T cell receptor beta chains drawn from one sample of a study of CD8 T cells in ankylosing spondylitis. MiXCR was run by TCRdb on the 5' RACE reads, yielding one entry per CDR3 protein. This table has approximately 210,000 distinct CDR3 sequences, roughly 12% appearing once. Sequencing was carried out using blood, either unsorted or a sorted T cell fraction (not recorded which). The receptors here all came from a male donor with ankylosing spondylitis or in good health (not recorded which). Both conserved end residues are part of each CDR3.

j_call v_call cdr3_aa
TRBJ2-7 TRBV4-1 CASSFSGTGTYEQYF
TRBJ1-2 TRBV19 CASSRGPRYGYTF
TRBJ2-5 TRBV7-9 CASSLGDTGSQETQYF
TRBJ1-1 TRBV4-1 CASSQDTRGAWGTEAFF
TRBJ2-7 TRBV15 CATTKGTGAGHEQYF
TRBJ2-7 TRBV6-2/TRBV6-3 CASTLGQPYEQYF
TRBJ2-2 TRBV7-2 CASSRLRTSSTGELFF
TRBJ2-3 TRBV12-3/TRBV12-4 CASSPGSGGAWDTQYF
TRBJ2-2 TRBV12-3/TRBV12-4 CASSGLAGGSTLAGELFF
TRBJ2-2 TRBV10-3 CAISEFPGSRAGELFF
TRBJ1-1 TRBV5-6 CASSRGHMNTEAFF
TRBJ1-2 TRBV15 CATSREMVTGAPGDYTF
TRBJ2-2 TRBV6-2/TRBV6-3 CASSTGTADTGELFF
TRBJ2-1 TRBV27 CASHRGNEQFF
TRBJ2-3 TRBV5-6 CASSSMDTQYF
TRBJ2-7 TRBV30 CAWSVGQGAFYEQYF
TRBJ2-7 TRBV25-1 CASSEDTGYEQYF
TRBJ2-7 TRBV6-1 CASSSGLAGGLYEQYF
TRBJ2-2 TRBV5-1 CASSFGAGGDGELFF
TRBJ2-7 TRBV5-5 CASSFGTSLREQYF
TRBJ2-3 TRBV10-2 CASLAGNTQYF
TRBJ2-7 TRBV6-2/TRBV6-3 CASSFGLAGGYEQYF
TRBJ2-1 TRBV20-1 CSARDPVPSAYNEQFF
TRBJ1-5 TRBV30 CAWNLGQGRQPQHF
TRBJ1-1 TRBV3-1 CASSLGQGGVTEAFF
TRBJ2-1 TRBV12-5 CASGSRTGGSYNEQFF
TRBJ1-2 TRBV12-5 CASGLRHINYGYTF
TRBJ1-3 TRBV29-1 CSVEDLGAGAGNTIYF
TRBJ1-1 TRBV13 CASSSQGARTEAFF
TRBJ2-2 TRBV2 CASSERLAQGTGELFF
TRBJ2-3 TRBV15 CATSLRRASGTDTQYF
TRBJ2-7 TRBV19 CASSPGLAGFYEQYF
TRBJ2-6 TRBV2 CASSEWSDNVLTF
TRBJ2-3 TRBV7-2 CASSSIAGSPDTQYF
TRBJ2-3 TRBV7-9 CASSHYGTLEDTQYF
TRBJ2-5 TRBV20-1 CSARDVSGGTQETQYF
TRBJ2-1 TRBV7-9 CASSPRDAKSSYNEQFF
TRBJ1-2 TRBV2 CASSVGFANYGYTF
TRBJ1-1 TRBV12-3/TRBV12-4 CASSLSGISAEAFF
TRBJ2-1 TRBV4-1 CASSQDDPWAGANEQFF
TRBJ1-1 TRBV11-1 CASSFYLNTEAFF
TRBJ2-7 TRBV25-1 CASSARMLGQGSEQYF
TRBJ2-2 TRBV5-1 CASSLTETLNTGELFF
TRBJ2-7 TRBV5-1 CASSLSLYSSYEQYF
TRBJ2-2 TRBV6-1 CASSFPGVSGELFF
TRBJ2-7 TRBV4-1 CASSRGGEQYF